A single sample gave rise to the 21 T cell receptor beta chains below, sequenced in a study of cytomegalovirus exposure and HLA in healthy donors. Researchers ran the PCR with 60 Vbeta and 13 Jbeta primers. Produced via immunoSEQ multiplex PCR; TCRdb's table is partial and in-frame only. The profile shows 120,000 or so clones, 80% of them singletons. Sequenced sample: PBMCs. The receptors derive from a man younger than 45 in good health and CMV-seropositive.

This chain uses TRBV21-1 with TRBJ1-2; the table's D call, TRBD1, has no DNA check behind it. TRBV21-1 is a pseudogene locus. This CDR3 contains 16 residues. The CDR3 is CASSERLDRGHYGYTF. CDR3 nucleotides: TGTGCCAGCAGCGAAAGGCTCGACAGGGGGCATTATGGCTACACCTTC.

Comment on this clone: A junction boundary mismatches the germline segment, possibly from a read error. The chain is built from TRBV6-5 and TRBJ2-5; possible D gene TRBD1, 5 bases. This CDR3 region has 14 residues. Germline lookup yields CDR1 MNHEY and CDR2 SVGAGI. DNA for the CDR3: TGTGCCATCAGTGAGGCCGGGCCAGGGGAGACCCAGTACTTC. It codes for CAISEAGPGETQYF.

V and J are TRBV12-5 and TRBJ1-2; TRBD1 matches 7 bases. This CDR3 spans 13 amino acids. Germline V gene sequence: CDR1 LGHNT, CDR2 FRNRAP. Losses at the gene ends were 7 bases for V and 6 bases for J; bases not matched to a gene: 8. The CDR3 here is CASAGTAGDGYTF. CDR3 nucleotides: TGTGCTAGTGCTGGGACAGCGGGAGATGGCTACACCTTC.

The chain uses TRBV30 and TRBJ2-5, with a tentative D call TRBD2 (6 bases). Looked up from germline, CDR1 is GTSNPN and CDR2 is SVGIG (reference sequence). V was cut by 0 bases and J by 5 bases, with 16 bases left in between. The CDR3 contains 15 residues. The CDR3 spells CAWSVPTLAGETQYF. The DNA of the CDR3 is TGTGCCTGGAGTGTACCCACACTAGCTGGCGAGACCCAGTACTTC.

This clone was recorded once. V usage is TRBV5-5 and J usage is TRBJ2-7, with 8 nucleotides matching TRBD1. The ends lost 2 bases at V and 4 bases at J; junction bases unmatched: 8. The CDR3 length is 15 residues. CDR1 and CDR2 from the germline V gene are SGHKS and YYEKEE (reference sequence). CDR3 nucleotides: TGTGCCAGCAGCTTTGATAGGACAGGGCCTTACGAGCAGTACTTC. It encodes CASSFDRTGPYEQYF.

The CDR3 sequence is CASSWGFNRGTDTQYF. CDR3 nucleotides: TGTGCCAGCAGTTGGGGATTTAACAGGGGGACAGATACGCAGTATTTT. This chain connects TRBV27 to TRBJ2-3; 8 nucleotides agree with TRBD1. Germline CDR1 is MNHEY and CDR2 is SMNVEV (reference sequence). The CDR3 contains 16 residues. V shed 4 bases and J 3 bases; nucleotides not matched to a gene: 9.

This chain uses TRBV9 with TRBJ2-6; D remains ambiguous. CDR1 and CDR2 from the germline V gene are SGDLS and YYNGEE. Trimming stripped 0 bases from V and 1 base from J, with 5 bases between. CDR3 length: 15 amino acids. This CDR3 is CASSVVHSGANVLTF. The CDR3, as DNA: TGTGCCAGCAGCGTAGTCCATTCTGGGGCCAACGTCCTGACTTTC.

J is TRBJ2-2 and V is TRBV7-3; 7 nucleotides align to TRBD2. J was trimmed by 1 base and V by 3 bases; bases with no gene match: 2. The CDR3 is 15 amino acids. Germline lookup yields CDR1 SGHTA and CDR2 FQGTGA. The CDR3 nucleotides read TGTGCCAGCAGCTTCGGGGGGAGGAACACCGGGGAGCTGTTTTTT. This gives the protein CASSFGGRNTGELFF.

The chain carries TRBV19 and TRBJ2-2, with D possibly TRBD1 on 5 matching bases. The CDR3 consists of 15 residues. Germline CDR1 LNHDA, CDR2 SQIVND (reference sequence). V gave up 6 bases and J gave up 3 bases, with 14 bases separating them. The DNA for the CDR3 is TGTGCCAGTAGCCTAGATAGGGGATACACCGGGGAGCTGTTTTTT. Encoded protein: CASSLDRGYTGELFF.

This clone was observed once. The rearrangement uses TRBV19 and TRBJ1-5; 8 positions agree with TRBD1. The CDR3 length is 13 residues. Trimming cost V 11 bases and J 5 bases; bases outside gene matches: 8. Germline values: CDR1 LNHDA, CDR2 SQIVND (reference sequence). The CDR3 DNA sequence: TGTGCCGCCGCGGACAGGGACCATCAGCCCCAGCATTTT. Amino acid sequence: CAAADRDHQPQHF.

This chain joins TRBV30 and TRBJ1-1, with 8 bases fitting TRBD1. Germline CDR1 reads GTSNPN; CDR2 reads SVGIG (reference sequence). CDR3 length equals 13 residues. V lost 3 bases, J lost 5 bases, and 5 bases stayed unmatched. The chain's CDR3 is CAWRYRGATEAFF. In nucleotides, the CDR3 is TGTGCCTGGAGATACAGGGGGGCTACTGAAGCTTTCTTT.

The chain has TRBV5-1 and TRBJ1-2; 7 bases align to TRBD1. This CDR3 has 12 residues. V gave up 4 bases and J gave up 7 bases; unmatched junction bases: 4. Germline CDR1 is SGHRS and CDR2 is YFSETQ. DNA of the CDR3: TGCGCCAGCAGCGGCACAGGGGTTGGCTACACCTTC. It is translated as CASSGTGVGYTF.

V is TRBV6-1 and J is TRBJ2-2; a possible D gene is TRBD1 (5 bases). This CDR3 comprises 15 residues. The V and J ends lost 1 base and 7 bases respectively, with 13 bases between them. Germline V lookup: CDR1 MNHNS, CDR2 SASEGT. CDR3 in DNA: TGTGCCAGCAGTGAAGGGGGTGGCAGGGTCGGGGAGCTGTTTTTT. This translates into CASSEGGGRVGELFF.

The chain carries TRBV4-1 and TRBJ2-4; 12 nucleotides match TRBD2. The germline V gene encodes CDR1 MGHRA and CDR2 YSYEKL. V lost 0 bases and J lost 4; bases outside the gene matches: 4. The CDR3 loop spans 17 amino acids. Written as DNA, the CDR3 is TGCGCCAGCAGCCAAGAAACCCTAGCGGGGGGGAAAAACATTCAGTACTTC. Translating it yields CASSQETLAGGKNIQYF.

The chain has TRBV2 and TRBJ1-2; 8 nucleotides match TRBD1. Germline V gene data show CDR1 as SNHLY and CDR2 as FYNNEI. The V gene end was trimmed by 6 bases and the J gene end by 4 bases; junction bases not matched to a gene: 7. The CDR3 extends over 14 amino acids. CDR3 in DNA: TGTGCCAGCAGCGACAGGGGCAGTAGCTATGGCTACACCTTC. It is translated as CASSDRGSSYGYTF.

The J gene is TRBJ2-7, the V gene TRBV28; D unclear. The germline V gene encodes CDR1 MDHEN and CDR2 SYDVKM. The CDR3 is made up of 11 amino acids. V lost 4 bases and J 6 bases, leaving 7 bases between the germline ends. The CDR3 coding sequence is TGTGCCAGCAGTTCGTTCCCCGAGCAGTACTTC. It codes for CASSSFPEQYF.

The rearrangement joins TRBV13 to TRBJ2-7, with no clear D. The V end was cut by 0 bases, the J end by 3 bases, with 6 bases between. Germline V gene lookup returns CDR1 PRHDT and CDR2 FYEKMQ (reference sequence). CDR3 length: 13 residues. In DNA, the CDR3 is TGTGCCAGCAGCTTAGGACCTAGCTACGAGCAGTACTTC. Amino acids: CASSLGPSYEQYF.

The V call is TRBV5-1, the J call TRBJ2-1; 8 bases agree with TRBD2. The CDR3 has 16 amino acids. Germline loops: CDR1 SGHRS, CDR2 YFSETQ. Trimming at V came to 0 bases and at J to 0 bases, leaving 2 bases not matched to a gene. CDR3 residues: CASSLVAGSSYNEQFF. The CDR3 region has the DNA TGCGCCAGCAGCTTGGTAGCGGGAAGCTCCTACAATGAGCAGTTCTTC.

This chain connects TRBV5-1 to TRBJ1-6, with a weak D call TRBD1 (5 bases). CDR1 is SGHRS, CDR2 YFSETQ, per germline. The V end lost 0 bases, the J end lost 10 bases, and 11 bases lay between the germline ends. The CDR3 has 14 residues. The CDR3 is CASSLAGEGSPLHF. The CDR3 region has the DNA TGCGCCAGCAGCTTGGCCGGGGAGGGGTCACCCCTCCACTTT.

The chain employs TRBV10-2 and TRBJ2-1, with 15 bases lining up with TRBD2. Per the germline V gene, CDR1 is WSHSY and CDR2 is SAAADI. The CDR3 totals 16 residues. Losses at the gene ends were 6 bases for V and 7 bases for J; bases not matched to a gene: 7. CDR3 coding DNA: TGCGCCAGCAGCTGGACTAGCGGGGGGGCTGGAAATGAGCAGTTCTTC. Translated, it gives CASSWTSGGAGNEQFF.

The chain combines TRBV18 with TRBJ2-5; 10 nucleotides line up with TRBD2. The DNA matches TRBJ2-7 better at its end, which makes the J call doubtful. Germline V lookup: CDR1 KGHSH, CDR2 LQKENI. This CDR3 contains 14 residues. CDR3 protein: CASSPSGGAGEQYF. The CDR3 DNA is TGTGCCAGCTCACCGAGCGGGGGGGCCGGCGAGCAGTACTTC.